A selection of T cell receptor beta chains follows, all from one sample in a study of blood T cell repertoires in COVID-19. The table came from immunoSEQ multiplex PCR; TCRdb's copy has only in-frame clones and leaves some out. The data show some 220,000 clones, roughly 75% seen once. The material sequenced was peripheral blood. The receptors stem from a woman in her seventies with acute or convalescent COVID-19. Each CDR3 is given with its conserved first and last residue. D genes are given only for firm matches. Clone sizes are given selectively: once, few, many, or a class where the clone is expanded.

j_call	v_call	d_call	clone_size	cdr3_aa	cdr3_nt
TRBJ1-3	TRBV10-2	TRBD1	few	CASSRGLDGNTIYF	TGCGCCAGCAGCAGGGGGCTGGATGGAAACACCATATATTTT
TRBJ1-5	TRBV28	-	-	CASGGGVQPQHF	TGTGCCAGCGGCGGAGGGGTTCAGCCCCAGCATTTT
TRBJ2-3	TRBV7-3	TRBD2	-	CASSPDPGLAGGADTQYF	TGTGCCAGCAGTCCTGATCCGGGACTAGCGGGGGGAGCAGATACGCAGTATTTT
TRBJ1-1	TRBV7-2	-	-	CASSLDRARGTEAFF	TGTGCCAGCAGCTTAGACCGGGCTAGGGGCACTGAAGCTTTCTTT
TRBJ2-5	TRBV27	TRBD1	-	CASSTGGYVTQYF	TGTGCCAGCAGTACAGGGGGCTATGTGACCCAGTACTTC
TRBJ1-1	TRBV6-5	TRBD1	-	CASRLGQGVDTEAFF	TGTGCCAGCAGGCTCGGACAGGGGGTGGACACTGAAGCTTTCTTT
TRBJ2-3	TRBV6-1	TRBD2	-	CASSEMASGASTDTQYF	TGTGCCAGCAGTGAAATGGCTAGCGGGGCTAGCACAGATACGCAGTATTTT
TRBJ2-1	TRBV10-3	-	-	CAISGRVDEQFF	TGTGCCATCAGTGGTCGGGTAGATGAGCAGTTCTTC
TRBJ2-4	TRBV2	TRBD2	-	CASISGGVGDIQYF	TGTGCCAGCATAAGCGGGGGGGTTGGAGACATTCAGTACTTC
TRBJ2-1	TRBV4-1	TRBD2	-	CASSQATSGGAHEQFF	TGCGCCAGCAGCCAAGCGACGAGCGGGGGGGCACATGAGCAGTTCTTC
TRBJ1-2	TRBV7-7	-	-	CASSLKGGSSVRESGYTF	TGTGCCAGCAGCTTGAAGGGGGGGTCTAGCGTCAGGGAGAGTGGCTACACCTTC
TRBJ1-2	TRBV6-5	TRBD1	-	CASSYRTGRNGYTF	TGTGCCAGCAGTTACCGGACAGGGCGAAATGGCTACACCTTC
TRBJ1-5	TRBV3-1/TRBV3-2	TRBD1	-	CASSRRQGAQPQHF	TGTGCCAGCAGCCGTAGACAGGGGGCTCAGCCCCAGCATTTT
TRBJ1-1	TRBV11-3	-	-	CASSSTGGAEAFF	TGTGCCAGCAGCTCAACCGGGGGGGCTGAAGCTTTCTTT
TRBJ2-7	TRBV24-1	-	-	CATSDTVTYEQYF	TGTGCCACCAGTGATACAGTTACCTACGAGCAGTACTTC
TRBJ2-7	TRBV11-2	TRBD1	-	CASSMTGSYEQYF	TGTGCCAGCAGCATGACAGGGAGCTACGAGCAGTACTTC
TRBJ2-5	TRBV6-2/TRBV6-3	TRBD2	-	CASSWGGRASEETQYF	TGTGCCAGCAGTTGGGGGGGAAGGGCTAGCGAAGAGACCCAGTACTTC
TRBJ1-1	TRBV3-1/TRBV3-2	-	-	CASSQEDRRNTEAFF	TGTGCCAGCAGCCAAGAGGACAGAAGGAACACTGAAGCTTTCTTT
TRBJ1-4	TRBV3-1/TRBV3-2	-	-	CASSQQATNEKLFF	TGTGCCAGCAGCCAACAGGCAACTAATGAAAAACTGTTTTTT
TRBJ2-3	TRBV12-3/TRBV12-4	-	-	CASSPRGMDKQYF	TGTGCCAGCAGCCCAAGGGGGATGGACAAGCAGTATTTT
TRBJ1-1	TRBV6-2/TRBV6-3	-	-	CASSLLEDTEAFF	TGTGCCAGCAGCCTACTAGAGGACACTGAAGCTTTCTTT